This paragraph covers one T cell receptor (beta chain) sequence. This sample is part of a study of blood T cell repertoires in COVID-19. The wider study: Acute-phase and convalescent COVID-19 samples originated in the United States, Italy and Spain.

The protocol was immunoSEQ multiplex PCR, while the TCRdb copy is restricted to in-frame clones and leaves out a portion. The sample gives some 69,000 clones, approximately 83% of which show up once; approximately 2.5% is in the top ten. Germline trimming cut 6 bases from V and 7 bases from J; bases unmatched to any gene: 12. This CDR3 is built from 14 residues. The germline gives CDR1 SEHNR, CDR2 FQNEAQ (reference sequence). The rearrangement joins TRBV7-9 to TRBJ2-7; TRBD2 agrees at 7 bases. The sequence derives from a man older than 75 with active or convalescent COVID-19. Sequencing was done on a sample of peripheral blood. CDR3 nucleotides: TGTGCCAGCAGTGACAATTCCCGGGGAGGGGAGCAGTACTTC. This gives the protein CASSDNSRGGEQYF.